The next 10 T cell receptor beta chains were all read from a single sample in a study of cytomegalovirus exposure and HLA in healthy donors. Assay used: immunoSEQ multiplex PCR; TCRdb lists only in-frame clones, some missing. The data hold 200,000 to 250,000 clones, with approximately 87% observed a single time. Sequencing was done on a sample of PBMCs. Receptors were obtained from a woman younger than 30 in good health and CMV-seronegative.

The chain carries TRBV6-1 and TRBJ1-1; D may be TRBD1 (6 bases). This CDR3 spans 13 amino acids. Trimming left V 7 bases short and J 0 bases short, with 9 bases between. Germline V gene lookup returns CDR1 MNHNS and CDR2 SASEGT. CDR3 in DNA: TGTGCCAGCATCGGACAGATGAACACTGAAGCTTTCTTT. Protein product: CASIGQMNTEAFF.

V and J are TRBV29-1 and TRBJ1-1; 7 nucleotides align to TRBD1. Trimming cost V 3 bases and J 2 bases; bases outside gene matches: 12. This CDR3 is 16 amino acids long. CDR1 and CDR2 (germline): SQVTM, ANQGSEA. The DNA for the CDR3 is TGCAGCGTTGATGACCCTTTCGGGACAGCCAACACTGAAGCTTTCTTT. Translating it yields CSVDDPFGTANTEAFF.

The chain links TRBV6-6 to TRBJ2-2; 9 bases are a match to TRBD1. The CDR3 runs to 15 residues. Germline V lookup: CDR1 MNHNY, CDR2 SVGAGI (reference sequence). Trimming took 5 bases from V and 6 from J; bases not matched to a gene: 7. The CDR3 loop is CASSPTQGASGELFF. In DNA form, the CDR3 reads TGTGCCAGCAGTCCTACACAGGGGGCTTCCGGGGAGCTGTTTTTT.

This clone was counted once. The V and J genes are TRBV5-1 and TRBJ1-2; D ambiguous. Germline assignment: CDR1 SGHRS and CDR2 YFSETQ. Trimming cost V 0 bases and J 6 bases, with 15 bases left between them. CDR3 length equals 15 residues. CDR3 loop: CASSLAALGQDGYTF. The DNA for the CDR3 is TGCGCCAGCAGCTTGGCCGCCCTCGGTCAGGATGGCTACACCTTC.

This chain uses TRBV10-3 with TRBJ1-3; no clear D gene. V lost 6 bases and J lost 4, with 13 bases in between. The CDR3 totals 14 residues. Per the germline V gene, CDR1 is ENHRY and CDR2 is SYGVKD. CDR3 sequence (DNA): TGTGCCATCAGCACTGGGGTCCCCGGAAACACCATATATTTT. This sequence encodes CAISTGVPGNTIYF.

The V gene is TRBV15, the J gene TRBJ2-1, with TRBD2 matching 10 bases. Germline V gene lookup returns CDR1 LNHNV and CDR2 YYDKDF (reference sequence). Trimming cost V 10 bases and J 9 bases; bases outside gene matches: 12. This CDR3 has 14 residues. Here the CDR3 reads CAIRRVAGGGEQFF. The CDR3 bases are TGTGCCATCAGGAGGGTAGCGGGAGGTGGTGAGCAGTTCTTC.

The sample holds one count of this clone. J is TRBJ1-5 and V is TRBV5-6; tentative D call: TRBD1 (6 bases). The germline gives CDR1 SGHDT, CDR2 YYEEEE. V shed 3 bases and J shed 7 bases, with 20 bases lying between them. The CDR3 spans 16 residues. The CDR3 region has the DNA TGTGCCAGCAGCTCGTACAAAGGGCAGGGGAAACAGCCCCAGCATTTT. Translation gives CASSSYKGQGKQPQHF.

The CDR3 protein is CASSHSGDQIYEQYF. The DNA for the CDR3 is TGCGCCAGCAGCCATAGCGGGGATCAGATCTACGAGCAGTACTTC. The V and J genes are TRBV4-1 and TRBJ2-7; 8 bases align to TRBD2. CDR3 length: 15 amino acids. Germline lookup yields CDR1 MGHRA and CDR2 YSYEKL. Unmatched junction bases numbered 7, after V lost 3 bases and J lost 3 bases.

This sequence joins TRBV18 and TRBJ2-3, with 8 bases aligning to TRBD1. The CDR3 is 16 amino acids. Losses at the gene ends were 6 bases for V and 8 bases for J; bases not matched to a gene: 16. In germline, CDR1 is KGHSH, CDR2 LQKENI. CDR3: CASSLLAGQGESTQYF. CDR3 in DNA: TGTGCCAGCTCCCTGCTCGCAGGACAGGGTGAGAGTACGCAGTATTTT. The complete variable domain, with remaining parts taken from reference TRBV18 and TRBJ2-3, reads NAGVMQNPRHLVRRRGQEARLRCSPMKGHSHVYWYRQLPEEGLKFMVYLQKENIIDESGMPKERFSAEFPKEGPSILRIQQVVRGDSAAYFCASSLLAGQGESTQYFGPGTRLTVL.

This clone has more than one count but fewer than ten. This chain links TRBV6-5 with TRBJ1-1, with TRBD1 matching over 7 bases. The CDR3 sequence is 15 residues long. V gave up 7 bases and J gave up 1 base; unmatched junction bases: 9. Germline values: CDR1 MNHEY, CDR2 SVGAGI. The CDR3 protein is CASTQAGGQNTEAFF. The CDR3 nucleotides read TGTGCCAGCACCCAGGCAGGGGGTCAGAACACTGAAGCTTTCTTT.